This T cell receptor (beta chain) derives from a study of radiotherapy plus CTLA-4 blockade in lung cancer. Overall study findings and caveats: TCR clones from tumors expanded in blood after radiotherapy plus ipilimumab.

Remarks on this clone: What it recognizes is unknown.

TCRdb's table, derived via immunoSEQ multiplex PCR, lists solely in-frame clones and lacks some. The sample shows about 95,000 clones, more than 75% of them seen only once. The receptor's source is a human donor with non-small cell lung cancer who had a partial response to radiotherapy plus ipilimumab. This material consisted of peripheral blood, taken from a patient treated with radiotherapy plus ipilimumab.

The CDR3 nucleotides are TGTGCCAGCAGTTCGCGACAGGGCATTGAAGCTTTCTTT. Its translation: CASSSRQGIEAFF. V gene TRBV27 combines with J gene TRBJ1-1, with TRBD1 identical over 7 bases. Losses at the gene ends were 4 bases for V and 7 bases for J; bases not matched to a gene: 6. The CDR3 extends over 13 amino acids. Per germline, CDR1 MNHEY and CDR2 SMNVEV (reference sequence).